This TCR beta chain was observed in a study of graft-versus-host responses after intestinal transplantation. In the study overall: Anti-thymocyte globulin was used for induction in all recipients, who then took tacrolimus and steroids for roughly 3 years. Regarding the study as a whole: GvH clones surfaced in recipient marrow, some emerging earlier in ileum or blood.

Comment on this clone: Antigen unknown.

Generated by immunoSEQ multiplex PCR, the TCRdb table keeps only in-frame clones and is missing some. This sample has about 9,500 clones, with around nine tenths found just once. The sample here was PBMCs, taken more than 230 days after intestinal transplant. The receptor was isolated from a human patient who received an intestinal transplant, so some T cells may come from the graft donor.

DNA of the CDR3: TGCAGCGTTGAAGAGGGAGCTAATGAAAAACTGTTTTTT. Its translation: CSVEEGANEKLFF. The chain recombines TRBV29-1 with TRBJ1-4; D remains ambiguous. Germline V CDR1 and CDR2: SQVTM, ANQGSEA. With 0 bases removed from V and 3 bases from J, the gap between germline ends came to 5 bases. This CDR3 spans 13 amino acids.